Listed below are T cell receptor beta chains from one sample, sequenced in a study. TCRdb reprocessed the RT-PCR reads via MiXCR and lists one record per CDR3 protein. The data hold hundreds of thousands of distinct CDR3 sequences, with 12% to 15% observed a single time. The source material was memory CD4+ T cells from blood. The receptors stem from a female donor in good health, serving as a healthy control. The CDR3 runs from the conserved cysteine through the conserved F or W. A D gene is named only where the DNA matches it firmly. Some rows mark clone size as missing; the rest say once, few, many or name a class of expanded clone.

TGTGCCAGCAGTTCCGGACCCCTTTGGACAGGGTCGAACACCGGGGAGCTGTTTTTT	CASSSGPLWTGSNTGELFF	19	TRBJ2-2	TRBD1	TRBV12-3/TRBV12-4	many
TGTGCCAGCAGCCCCGGGACTCTAAAGGGGGAAAAACTGTTTTTT	CASSPGTLKGEKLFF	15	TRBJ1-4	.	TRBV5-4	.
TGTGCCAGCAGTTTATTCGGCGGGGTCGGGCAGCCCCAGCATTTT	CASSLFGGVGQPQHF	15	TRBJ1-5	.	TRBV12-3/TRBV12-4	many
TGTGCCAGCAGCCCCGGGCCGGGACAGGGGAATGGCTACACCTTC	CASSPGPGQGNGYTF	15	TRBJ1-2	TRBD1	TRBV7-2	.
TGTGCCAGCAGCTTGAGCGCTAGCGGGGGGGCCGGGAAGACCCAGTACTTC	CASSLSASGGAGKTQYF	17	TRBJ2-5	TRBD2	TRBV7-2	.
TGCAGTGCTATGGGGGGGGGACCCTGGACAGATACGCAGTATTTT	CSAMGGGPWTDTQYF	15	TRBJ2-3	TRBD2	TRBV20-1	.
TGTGCCAGCTCACCACGGGGGATAGGGGGAGCTAACACTGAAGCTTTCTTT	CASSPRGIGGANTEAFF	17	TRBJ1-1	.	TRBV18	.
TGTGCCATCAGTGGCCAGGGGCGGGAAAAACTGTTTTTT	CAISGQGREKLFF	13	TRBJ1-4	.	TRBV10-3	few
TGTGCCAGCAGTTACTTGACAGAGGGGACCCAGTACTTC	CASSYLTEGTQYF	13	TRBJ2-5	.	TRBV6-6	few
TGCGCCAGCAGCCCGGACGGCAGCTATATTCAGCTCTTC	CASSPDGSYIQLF	13	TRBJ2-1	.	TRBV5-1	many
TGCGCCAGCAAGAGGGACCCGGGTTGGCCCCAGCATTTT	CASKRDPGWPQHF	13	TRBJ1-5	.	TRBV5-1	few